This TCR beta chain was found in a study of read filtering for tumor transcriptome and immune sequencing. As for the study in general: DNase treatment preceded whole-transcriptome library preparation.

From roughly 400 ng of RNA, a library with molecular barcoded alpha/delta and beta/gamma adaptors was made. TCRdb reanalysed the reads using MiXCR and keeps one entry per CDR3 protein. Of 75,000 to 95,000 distinct CDR3 sequences listed, 20% to 25% are singletons. With 6 bases removed from V and 0 bases from J, the gap between germline ends came to 8 bases. CDR1 is MNHNS, CDR2 SASEGT, per germline. There are 14 residues in the CDR3. Study-wide findings and caveats: This fraction held mixed bone marrow immune cells after CD138-negative sorting. Dropping single-read clonotypes raised IR-seq and RNA-seq shared-clonotype correlation.

About this clonotype itself: Antigen unknown. A much bigger clone sits one base away, suggesting this may be a read error. Because it lacks the conserved phenylalanine or tryptophan at the end, this CDR3 is likely a read error.

This sequence joins TRBV6-1 and TRBJ2-2; D is possibly TRBD1 (5 bases). Specimen: a population of CD138-negative cells sorted from bone marrow. The receptor was derived from a donor at least 40 years old with multiple myeloma. The CDR3 loop reads CASRGHPNTGELFL. CDR3 nucleotide sequence: TGTGCCAGCAGAGGACACCCGAACACCGGGGAGCTGTTTCTT.